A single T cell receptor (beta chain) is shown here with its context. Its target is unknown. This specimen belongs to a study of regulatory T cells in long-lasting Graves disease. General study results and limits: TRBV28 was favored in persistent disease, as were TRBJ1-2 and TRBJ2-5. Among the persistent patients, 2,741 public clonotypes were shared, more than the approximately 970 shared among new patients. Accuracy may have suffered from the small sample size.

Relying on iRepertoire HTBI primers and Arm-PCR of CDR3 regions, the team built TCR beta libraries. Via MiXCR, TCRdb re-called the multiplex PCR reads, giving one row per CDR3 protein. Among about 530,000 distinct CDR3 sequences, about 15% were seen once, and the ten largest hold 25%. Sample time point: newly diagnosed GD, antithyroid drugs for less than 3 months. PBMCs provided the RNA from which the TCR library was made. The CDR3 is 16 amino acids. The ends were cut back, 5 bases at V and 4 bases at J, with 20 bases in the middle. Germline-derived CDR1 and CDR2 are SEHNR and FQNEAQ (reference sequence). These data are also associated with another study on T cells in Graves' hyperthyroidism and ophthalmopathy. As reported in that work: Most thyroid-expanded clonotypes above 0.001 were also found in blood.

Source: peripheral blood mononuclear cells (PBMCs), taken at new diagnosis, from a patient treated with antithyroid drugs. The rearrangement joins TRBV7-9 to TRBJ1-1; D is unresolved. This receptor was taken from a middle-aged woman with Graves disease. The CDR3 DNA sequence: TGTGCCAGCAGCCCGGTAGGTACCGTTCTGGGCACTGAAGCTTTCTTT. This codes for CASSPVGTVLGTEAFF.